The clone carrying this T cell receptor (beta chain) occurred many times. Its antigen is unknown. Amplification of TCR beta CDR3 regions was performed using RNA transcripts as template. Using the HTBI primer set, a first-round RT-PCR was run on the TCR CDR3. One entry per CDR3 protein results from TCRdb running MiXCR on the multiplex PCR reads. The data show fewer than 550,000 distinct CDR3 sequences, with 24% seen just once and about 11% held by the top ten. This entry comes from a study of T cells in Graves' hyperthyroidism and ophthalmopathy. Study-wide background: Blood from the periphery was taken at initial diagnosis, before any treatment.

General study results and limits: Blood held most thyroid clonotypes expanded above 0.001 frequency. Stable hyperthyroidism was told apart from ophthalmopathy by a model built on 13 V-J features.

The ends were cut back, 2 bases at V and 2 bases at J, with 14 bases in the middle. CDR3 size: 15 residues. Germline-derived CDR1 and CDR2 are SGHRS and YFSETQ. Uncontrolled infection, other autoimmune disease, pregnancy or lactation disqualified patients from enrolment. Sequenced material: blood. The sequence derives from a woman aged 25 to 39 with Graves' ophthalmopathy. J is TRBJ2-7 and V is TRBV5-1; D remains ambiguous. CDR3 DNA sequence: TGCGCCAGCAGCTTATTGTCTTCTTTAACCTACGAGCAGTACTTC. Encoded protein: CASSLLSSLTYEQYF.